The 20 T cell receptor beta chains reported below all come from one sample, sequenced in a study of shared clonotypes between healthy human individuals. Profiled with immunoSEQ multiplex PCR; TCRdb holds only in-frame clones, not every one. The sample includes 2 million to 3 million clones, approximately 93% of them seen just once. Input material: naive CD4+ T cells from PBMCs. The subset was: CD45RA+ positively selected. The receptors were gathered from a man between 18 and 35 years old in good health. Some clones in this sample may be carry-over from other donors' samples.

This chain uses TRBV19 with TRBJ2-1; D uncertain. This CDR3 is built from 15 residues. Germline-derived CDR1 and CDR2 are LNHDA and SQIVND (reference sequence). The ends were cut back, 6 bases at V and 3 bases at J, with 15 bases in the middle. CDR3: CASRVIGDLYNEQFF. The DNA for the CDR3 is TGTGCCAGTAGGGTCATTGGAGACCTCTACAATGAGCAGTTCTTC.

This clone was counted once. In the same sample, other DNA sequences code for this CDR3. This chain uses TRBV5-1 with TRBJ2-7; 8 nucleotides line up with TRBD2. Germline V gene data show CDR1 as SGHRS and CDR2 as YFSETQ. Losses at the gene ends were 1 base for V and 0 bases for J; bases not matched to a gene: 9. The CDR3 totals 17 residues. The CDR3 DNA reads TGCGCCAGCAGCTTGCGGGCGGCGGGAGGCAGCTCCTACGAGCAGTACTTC. Translated, it gives CASSLRAAGGSSYEQYF.

This chain connects TRBV5-1 to TRBJ1-1; 10 positions agree with TRBD1. CDR1 SGHRS and CDR2 YFSETQ come from the germline V gene. There are 13 residues in the CDR3. The V segment lost 4 bases and the J segment 8 bases; nucleotides outside the gene matches: 5. The CDR3 region is CASSKGQGTEAFF. DNA of the CDR3: TGCGCCAGCAGCAAGGGACAGGGGACCGAAGCTTTCTTT.

The chain couples TRBV7-3 to TRBJ2-2; D might be TRBD1 or TRBD2, each matching 5 bases. V was shortened by 3 bases and J by 5 bases, with 13 bases between the two germline ends. Germline V lookup: CDR1 SGHTA, CDR2 FQGTGA. The CDR3 has 15 amino acids. CDR3 sequence reads: CASSFLGGVTGELFF. The CDR3 nucleotides are TGTGCCAGCAGCTTTCTTGGGGGAGTTACCGGGGAGCTGTTTTTT.

The rearrangement links TRBV28 to TRBJ2-1; TRBD1 aligns across 7 bases. Unmatched junction bases numbered 2, after V lost 1 base and J lost 2 bases. This CDR3 has 15 residues. Germline V gene lookup returns CDR1 MDHEN and CDR2 SYDVKM. This chain's CDR3 is CASSLSTGPYNEQFF. For the CDR3, the DNA is TGTGCCAGCAGTTTATCGACAGGGCCCTACAATGAGCAGTTCTTC.

In regard to this clone: Other DNA sequences in the sample encode the same CDR3. The chain couples TRBV20-1 to TRBJ2-5; 7 bases are a match to TRBD1. The CDR3 is 11 residues long. CDR1 DFQATT and CDR2 SNEGSKA come from the germline V gene (reference sequence). The V and J ends lost 2 bases and 11 bases, in that order; junction bases with no gene match: 5. The CDR3 loop reads CSARPGGEQYF. For the CDR3, the DNA is TGCAGTGCTAGACCAGGGGGTGAGCAGTACTTC.

V usage is TRBV9 and J usage is TRBJ2-5; 8 bases line up with TRBD2. V shed 4 bases and J 2 bases; nucleotides not matched to a gene: 7. This CDR3 is built from 15 residues. In germline, CDR1 is SGDLS, CDR2 YYNGEE. Here the CDR3 reads CASSTRTGGQETQYF. CDR3 coding DNA: TGTGCCAGCAGCACCAGGACGGGGGGGCAAGAGACCCAGTACTTC.

The genes are TRBV6-5 and TRBJ1-1; TRBD1 aligns across 7 bases. Germline values: CDR1 MNHEY, CDR2 SVGAGI. V shed 6 bases, J shed 4 bases, and the junction held 5 bases outside the gene matches. The CDR3 sequence is 13 residues long. Written as DNA, the CDR3 is TGTGCCAGCAGGAGACCAGGGGGCACTGAAGCTTTCTTT. Protein product: CASRRPGGTEAFF.

The J gene is TRBJ2-5, the V gene TRBV5-1; D could derive from TRBD1 or TRBD2 (5 bases each). The V and J ends lost 4 bases and 0 bases respectively, with 22 bases between them. CDR1 and CDR2 from the germline V gene are SGHRS and YFSETQ. The CDR3 consists of 18 residues. CDR3 sequence: CASSTQGRTIGYQETQYF. The CDR3 DNA sequence: TGCGCCAGCAGCACCCAGGGACGGACGATAGGGTACCAAGAGACCCAGTACTTC.

The rearrangement links TRBV15 to TRBJ2-1, with TRBD2 matching 9 bases. Germline values: CDR1 LNHNV, CDR2 YYDKDF (reference sequence). The CDR3 covers 15 residues. J lost 1 base, V lost 2 bases, and 0 bases had no gene match. The CDR3 protein is CATSRLAGSYNEQFF. CDR3 coding DNA: TGTGCCACCAGCAGACTAGCGGGGTCCTACAATGAGCAGTTCTTC.

The rearrangement joins TRBV28 to TRBJ1-2; D uncertain. The CDR3 length is 13 residues. Trimming cost V 8 bases and J 5 bases, with 15 bases left between them. Germline V gives CDR1 MDHEN, CDR2 SYDVKM. The CDR3 sequence is CASWWRQGYGYTF. As DNA, the CDR3 is TGTGCCAGCTGGTGGCGACAAGGGTATGGCTACACCTTC.

The CDR3 sequence is CASRARLGEETQYF. For the CDR3, the DNA is TGTGCCAGCAGAGCAAGACTAGGGGAAGAGACCCAGTACTTC. The chain uses TRBV6-6 and TRBJ2-5, with TRBD2 as a possible D gene (6 bases). This CDR3 spans 14 amino acids. Germline V gives CDR1 MNHNY, CDR2 SVGAGI (reference sequence). Trimming took off 6 bases at V and 3 bases at J, with 14 bases between the two ends.

This clone was seen just once. The gene calls are TRBV11-2 and TRBJ2-2; TRBD1 is a possible D gene (5 bases). Trimming cost V 7 bases and J 2 bases, with 14 bases left between them. Germline V gene sequence: CDR1 SGHAT, CDR2 FQNNGV. This CDR3 has 15 amino acids. This CDR3 is CASTPDRSNTGELFF. The DNA of the CDR3 is TGTGCCAGCACCCCAGACAGATCCAACACCGGGGAGCTGTTTTTT.

V gene TRBV28 combines with J gene TRBJ2-5; TRBD1 matches 8 bases. Germline CDR1 and CDR2: MDHEN and SYDVKM. Trimming cost V 2 bases and J 5 bases; bases outside gene matches: 10. The CDR3 runs to 16 residues. CDR3 bases: TGTGCCAGCAGTTTACAGGGCGCAGGGGGCGCGGAGACCCAGTACTTC. Translation gives CASSLQGAGGAETQYF.

J is TRBJ2-7 and V is TRBV7-9; 11 nucleotides match TRBD1. The CDR3 extends over 14 amino acids. J was trimmed by 9 bases and V by 3 bases; bases with no gene match: 7. CDR1 and CDR2 (germline): SEHNR, FQNEAQ (reference sequence). CDR3 protein: CASSFGDRGTGQYF. The CDR3 nucleotides read TGTGCCAGCAGCTTTGGGGACAGGGGGACGGGGCAGTACTTC. Full variable domain (missing parts from reference TRBV7-9 and TRBJ2-7): DTGVSQNPRHKITKRGQNVTFRCDPISEHNRLYWYRQTLGQGPEFLTYFQNEAQLEKSRLLSDRFSAERPKGSFSTLEIQRTEQGDSAMYLCASSFGDRGTGQYFGPGTRLTVT.

The DNA of the CDR3 is TGCAGTGCTTCCCGGGGGGACGAGCAGTACTTC. It codes for CSASRGDEQYF. The chain is built from TRBV20-1 and TRBJ2-7; 7 nucleotides line up with TRBD2. This CDR3 comprises 11 residues. From germline, CDR1 is DFQATT and CDR2 SNEGSKA (reference sequence). The junction had 3 bases not matched to a gene; V was cut back by 5 bases and J by 5 bases.

The rearrangement links TRBV7-6 to TRBJ2-1; D is perhaps TRBD2 (6 bases). This CDR3 region has 20 residues. Germline assignment: CDR1 SGHVS and CDR2 FNYEAQ. Trimming stripped 1 base from V and 1 base from J, with 23 bases between. For the CDR3, the DNA is TGTGCCAGCAGCTTAGATATTAGGAGGACTAAGGTTGTATCCTACAATGAGCAGTTCTTC. Translating gives CASSLDIRRTKVVSYNEQFF.

V is TRBV10-3 and J is TRBJ2-5; 11 nucleotides match TRBD2. The CDR3 extends over 18 amino acids. CDR1 and CDR2 from the germline V gene are ENHRY and SYGVKD. Trimming cost V 4 bases and J 7 bases; bases outside gene matches: 17. CDR3 region: CAISGGTSGTRSAMTQYF. The DNA of the CDR3 is TGTGCCATCAGTGGTGGGACTAGCGGAACCCGGTCTGCGATGACCCAGTACTTC.

The rearrangement uses TRBV5-1 and TRBJ1-2; 8 nucleotides match TRBD1. The CDR3 is 16 residues long. Trimming cost V 0 bases and J 8 bases; bases outside gene matches: 12. Germline CDR1 reads SGHRS; CDR2 reads YFSETQ. The CDR3 protein is CASSLGPQGGDSGYTF. The CDR3 DNA is TGCGCCAGCAGCTTGGGGCCACAGGGGGGCGACTCGGGCTACACCTTC.

This clone showed up just once. The V call is TRBV2, the J call TRBJ2-5, with a possible D match to TRBD2 (5 bases). Per the germline V gene, CDR1 is SNHLY and CDR2 is FYNNEI. V lost 7 bases and J 5 bases, leaving 14 bases between the germline ends. There are 13 residues in the CDR3. CDR3 sequence reads: CASNPRERETQYF. The CDR3 nucleotides are TGTGCCAGCAACCCGAGGGAAAGGGAGACCCAGTACTTC. Full variable domain (rest looked up from reference TRBV2 and TRBJ2-5): EPEVTQTPSHQVTQMGQEVILRCVPISNHLYFYWYRQILGQKVEFLVSFYNNEISEKSEIFDDQFSVERPDGSNFTLKIRSTKLEDSAMYFCASNPRERETQYFGPGTRLLVL.